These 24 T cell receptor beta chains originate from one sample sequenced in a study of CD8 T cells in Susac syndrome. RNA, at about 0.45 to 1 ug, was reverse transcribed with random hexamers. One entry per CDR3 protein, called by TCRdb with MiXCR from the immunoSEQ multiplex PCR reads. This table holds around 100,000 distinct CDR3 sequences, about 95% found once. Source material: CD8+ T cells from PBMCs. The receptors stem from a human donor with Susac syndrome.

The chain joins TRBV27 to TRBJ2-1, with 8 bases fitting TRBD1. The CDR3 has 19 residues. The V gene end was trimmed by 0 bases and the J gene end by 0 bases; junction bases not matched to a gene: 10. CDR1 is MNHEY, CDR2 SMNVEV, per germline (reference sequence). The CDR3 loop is CASSLSGWTGRGSYNEQFF. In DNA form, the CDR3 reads TGTGCCAGCAGTTTATCAGGGTGGACAGGGAGAGGCTCCTACAATGAGCAGTTCTTC.

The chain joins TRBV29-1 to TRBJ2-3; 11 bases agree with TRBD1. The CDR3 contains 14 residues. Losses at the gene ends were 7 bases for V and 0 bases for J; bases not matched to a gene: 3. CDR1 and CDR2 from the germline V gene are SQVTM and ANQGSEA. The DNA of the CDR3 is TGCAGCGCCAGGACAGGGGGCAGCACAGATACGCAGTATTTT. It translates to CSARTGGSTDTQYF.

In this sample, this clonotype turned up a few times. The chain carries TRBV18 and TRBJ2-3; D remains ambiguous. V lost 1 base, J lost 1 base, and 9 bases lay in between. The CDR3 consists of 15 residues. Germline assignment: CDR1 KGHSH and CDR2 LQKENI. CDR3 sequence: CASSPLGPGTDTQYF. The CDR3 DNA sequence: TGTGCCAGCTCACCACTGGGCCCAGGCACAGATACGCAGTATTTT.

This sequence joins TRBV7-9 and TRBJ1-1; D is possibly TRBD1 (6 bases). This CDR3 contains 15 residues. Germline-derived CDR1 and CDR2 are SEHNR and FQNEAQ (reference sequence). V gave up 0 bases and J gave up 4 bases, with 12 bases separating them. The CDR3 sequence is CASSLAGGGGTEAFF. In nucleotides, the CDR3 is TGTGCCAGCAGCTTAGCGGGGGGAGGGGGCACTGAAGCTTTCTTT.

The DNA of the CDR3 is TGTGCCGAAAGCTGGGAGGGAAATGAGCAGTTCTTC. Translating it yields CAESWEGNEQFF. The rearrangement uses TRBV7-9 and TRBJ2-1; 7 bases fit TRBD2. The CDR3 is 12 amino acids. Per the germline V gene, CDR1 is SEHNR and CDR2 is FQNEAQ (reference sequence). Trimming at V came to 11 bases and at J to 7 bases, leaving 8 bases not matched to a gene.

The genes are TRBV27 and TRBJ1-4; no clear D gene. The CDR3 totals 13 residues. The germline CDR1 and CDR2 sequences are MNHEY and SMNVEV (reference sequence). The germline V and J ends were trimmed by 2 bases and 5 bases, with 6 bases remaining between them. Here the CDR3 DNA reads TGTGCCAGCAGTTTAGACGAAAATGAAAAACTGTTTTTT. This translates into CASSLDENEKLFF.

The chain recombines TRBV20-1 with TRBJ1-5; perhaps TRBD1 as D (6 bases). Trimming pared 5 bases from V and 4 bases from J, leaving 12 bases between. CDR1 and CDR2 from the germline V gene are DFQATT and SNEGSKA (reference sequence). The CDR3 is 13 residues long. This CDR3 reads CSARQDPNQPQHF. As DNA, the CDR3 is TGCAGTGCTCGACAGGACCCAAATCAGCCCCAGCATTTT.

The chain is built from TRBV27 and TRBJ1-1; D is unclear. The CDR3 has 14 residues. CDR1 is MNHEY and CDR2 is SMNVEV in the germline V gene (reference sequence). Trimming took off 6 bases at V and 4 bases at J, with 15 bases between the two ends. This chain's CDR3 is CASRESGLPTEAFF. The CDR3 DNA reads TGTGCCAGCAGAGAATCCGGCCTACCCACTGAAGCTTTCTTT.

CDR3 in DNA: TGTGCCAGCAGCGAGGCCAACGTCCTGACTTTC. Translating it yields CASSEANVLTF. This chain connects TRBV11-2 to TRBJ2-6; D gene uncertain. Trimming shortened V by 5 bases and J by 6 bases, and 2 bases separated the two germline ends. CDR1 and CDR2 from the germline V gene are SGHAT and FQNNGV. The CDR3 has 11 amino acids.

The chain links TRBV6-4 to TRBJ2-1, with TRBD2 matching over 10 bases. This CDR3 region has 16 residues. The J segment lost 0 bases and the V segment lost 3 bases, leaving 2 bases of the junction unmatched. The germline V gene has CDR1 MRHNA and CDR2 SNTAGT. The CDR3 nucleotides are TGTGCCAGCAGTGATAGCGGGAGGAGCTCCTACAATGAGCAGTTCTTC. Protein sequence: CASSDSGRSSYNEQFF.

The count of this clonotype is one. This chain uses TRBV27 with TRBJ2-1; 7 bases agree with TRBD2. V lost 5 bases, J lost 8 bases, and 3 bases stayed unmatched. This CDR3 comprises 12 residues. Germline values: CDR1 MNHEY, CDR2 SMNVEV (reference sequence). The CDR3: CASSTGGYEQFF. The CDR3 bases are TGTGCCAGCAGTACGGGAGGCTATGAGCAGTTCTTC.

CDR3 protein: CSVVEHGRAEQYF. For the CDR3, the DNA is TGCAGCGTTGTGGAGCACGGAAGGGCCGAGCAGTACTTC. The chain uses TRBV29-1 and TRBJ2-7; unclear D gene. The germline CDR1 and CDR2 sequences are SQVTM and ANQGSEA. This CDR3 region has 13 residues. V was cut by 4 bases and J by 6 bases, with 16 bases left in between.

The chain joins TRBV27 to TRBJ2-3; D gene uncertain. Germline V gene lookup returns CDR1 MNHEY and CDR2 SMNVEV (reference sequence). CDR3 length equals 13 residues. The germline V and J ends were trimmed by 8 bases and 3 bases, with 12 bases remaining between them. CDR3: CASGPIATDTQYF. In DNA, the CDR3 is TGTGCCAGCGGTCCCATTGCAACAGATACGCAGTATTTT.

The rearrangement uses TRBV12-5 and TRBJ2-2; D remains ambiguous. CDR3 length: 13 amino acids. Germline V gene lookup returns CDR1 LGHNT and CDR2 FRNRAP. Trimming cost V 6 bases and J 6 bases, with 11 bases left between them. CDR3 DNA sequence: TGTGCTAGTGGCTGGTCTGCGTCCGGGGAGCTGTTTTTT. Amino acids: CASGWSASGELFF.

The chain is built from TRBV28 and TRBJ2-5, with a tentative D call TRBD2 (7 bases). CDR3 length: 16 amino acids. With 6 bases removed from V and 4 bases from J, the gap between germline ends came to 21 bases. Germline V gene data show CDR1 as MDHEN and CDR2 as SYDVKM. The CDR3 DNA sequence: TGTGCCAGCAGCCCGATAGGGGGGGCTGGGGGAGAGACCCAGTACTTC. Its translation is CASSPIGGAGGETQYF.

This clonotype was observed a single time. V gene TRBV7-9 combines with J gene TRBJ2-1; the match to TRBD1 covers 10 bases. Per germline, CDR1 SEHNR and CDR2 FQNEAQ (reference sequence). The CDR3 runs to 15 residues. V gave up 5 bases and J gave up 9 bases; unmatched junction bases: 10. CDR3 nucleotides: TGTGCCAGCAGCCACTTCGGGACAGGGGCCGCTGAGCAGTTCTTC. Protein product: CASSHFGTGAAEQFF. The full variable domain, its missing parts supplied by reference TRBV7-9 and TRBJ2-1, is DTGVSQNPRHKITKRGQNVTFRCDPISEHNRLYWYRQTLGQGPEFLTYFQNEAQLEKSRLLSDRFSAERPKGSFSTLEIQRTEQGDSAMYLCASSHFGTGAAEQFFGPGTRLTVL.

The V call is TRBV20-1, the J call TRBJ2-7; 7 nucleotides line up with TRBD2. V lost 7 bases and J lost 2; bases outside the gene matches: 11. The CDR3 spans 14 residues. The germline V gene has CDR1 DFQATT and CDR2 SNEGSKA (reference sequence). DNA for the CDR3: TGCAGTGTCTCCGAGCGGGGTGCCCCCTACGAGCAGTACTTC. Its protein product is CSVSERGAPYEQYF.

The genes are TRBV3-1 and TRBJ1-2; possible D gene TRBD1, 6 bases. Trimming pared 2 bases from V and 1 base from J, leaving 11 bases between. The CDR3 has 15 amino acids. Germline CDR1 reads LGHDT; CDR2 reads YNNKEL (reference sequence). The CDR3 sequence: CASSQRNRDNYGYTF. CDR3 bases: TGTGCCAGCAGCCAAAGGAACAGGGATAACTATGGCTACACCTTC. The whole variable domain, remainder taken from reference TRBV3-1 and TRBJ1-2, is DTAVSQTPKYLVTQMGNDKSIKCEQNLGHDTMYWYKQDSKKFLKIMFSYNNKELIINETVPNRFSPKSPDKAHLNLHINSLELGDSAVYFCASSQRNRDNYGYTFGSGTRLTVV.

CDR3 DNA: TGTGCCAGCAATGGGGGACAGGATAACACCGGGGAGCTGTTTTTT. This encodes CASNGGQDNTGELFF. This chain connects TRBV2 to TRBJ2-2; 8 bases align to TRBD1. The J segment lost 2 bases and the V segment lost 7 bases, leaving 6 bases of the junction unmatched. The CDR3 is made up of 15 amino acids. CDR1 SNHLY and CDR2 FYNNEI come from the germline V gene.

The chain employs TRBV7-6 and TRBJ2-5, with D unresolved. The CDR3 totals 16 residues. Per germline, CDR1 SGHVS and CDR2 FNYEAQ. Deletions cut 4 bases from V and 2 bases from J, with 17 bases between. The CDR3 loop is CASSSPEPTKQETQYF. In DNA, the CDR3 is TGTGCCAGCAGCTCCCCGGAGCCCACTAAACAAGAGACCCAGTACTTC. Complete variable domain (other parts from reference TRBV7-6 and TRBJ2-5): GAGVSQSPRYKVTKRGQDVALRCDPISGHVSLYWYRQALGQGPEFLTYFNYEAQQDKSGLPNDRFSAERPEGSISTLTIQRTEQRDSAMYRCASSSPEPTKQETQYFGPGTRLLVL.

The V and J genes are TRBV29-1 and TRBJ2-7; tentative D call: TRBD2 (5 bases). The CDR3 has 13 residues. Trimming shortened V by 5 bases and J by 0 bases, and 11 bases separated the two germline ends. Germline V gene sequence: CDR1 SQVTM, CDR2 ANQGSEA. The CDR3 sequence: CSVLSGSSYEQYF. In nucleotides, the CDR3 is TGCAGCGTTCTTTCGGGGAGCTCCTACGAGCAGTACTTC.

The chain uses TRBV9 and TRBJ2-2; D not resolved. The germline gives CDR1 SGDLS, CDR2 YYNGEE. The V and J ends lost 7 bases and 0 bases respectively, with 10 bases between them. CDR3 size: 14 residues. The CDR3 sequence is CASGPGPNTGELFF. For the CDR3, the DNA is TGTGCCAGCGGCCCAGGCCCGAACACCGGGGAGCTGTTTTTT.

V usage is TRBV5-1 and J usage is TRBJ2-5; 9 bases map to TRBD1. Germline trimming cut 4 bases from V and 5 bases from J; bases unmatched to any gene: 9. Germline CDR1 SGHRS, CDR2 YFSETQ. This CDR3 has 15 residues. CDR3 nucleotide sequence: TGCGCCAGCAGCGAGAGACAGGGGGGAGTGGAGACCCAGTACTTC. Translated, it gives CASSERQGGVETQYF.

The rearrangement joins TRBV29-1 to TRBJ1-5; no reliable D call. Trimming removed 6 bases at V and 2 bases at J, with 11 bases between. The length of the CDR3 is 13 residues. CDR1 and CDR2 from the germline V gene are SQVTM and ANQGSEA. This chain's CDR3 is CSVEIGGNQPQHF. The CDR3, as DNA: TGCAGCGTCGAGATCGGAGGCAATCAGCCCCAGCATTTT.